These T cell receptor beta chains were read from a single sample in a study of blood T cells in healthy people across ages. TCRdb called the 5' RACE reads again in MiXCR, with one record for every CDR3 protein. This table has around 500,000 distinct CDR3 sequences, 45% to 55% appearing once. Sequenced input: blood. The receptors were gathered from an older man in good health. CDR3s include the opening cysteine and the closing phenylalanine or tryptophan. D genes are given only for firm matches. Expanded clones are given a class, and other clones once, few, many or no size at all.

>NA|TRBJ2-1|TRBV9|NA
TGTGCCAGCAGTGTTAGGGGGGACTGGGATGAGCAGTTCTTC
CASSVRGDWDEQFF
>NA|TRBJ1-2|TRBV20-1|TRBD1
TGCAGTGCTAGAGCCCGCGACAGGGTCGGAGGCTACACCTTC
CSARARDRVGGYTF
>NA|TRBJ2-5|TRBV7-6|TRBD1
TGTGCCAGCAGCTGGGGACAGGGGGTGTTTGAGCAATACTTC
CASSWGQGVFEQYF
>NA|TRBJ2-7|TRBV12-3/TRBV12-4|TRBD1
TGTGCCAGCAGCCGGACAGGAGACTCCTACGAGCAGTACTTC
CASSRTGDSYEQYF
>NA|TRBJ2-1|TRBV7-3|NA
TGTGCCAGCAGCCCAGAGTCGGGGCACAATGAGCAGTTCTTC
CASSPESGHNEQFF
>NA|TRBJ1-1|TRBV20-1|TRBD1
TGCAGTGCTAGAGGCTCGGGACAGGGGACGAACACTGAAGCTTTCTTT
CSARGSGQGTNTEAFF
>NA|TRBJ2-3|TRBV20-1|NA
TGCAGTGCTAGGAGTGGTAGGATCAGCACAGATACGCAGTATTTT
CSARSGRISTDTQYF
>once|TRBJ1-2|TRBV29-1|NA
TGCAGCGTTGAGGGGAGGGGCAGCTATGGCTACACCTTC
CSVEGRGSYGYTF
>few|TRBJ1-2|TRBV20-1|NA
TGCAGTGCTAAACGGGACACGGCTAACTATGGCTACACCTTC
CSAKRDTANYGYTF
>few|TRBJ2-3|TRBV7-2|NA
TGTGCCAGCAGCTTAGGACAGGGGAGGGTAGATACGCAGTATTTT
CASSLGQGRVDTQYF
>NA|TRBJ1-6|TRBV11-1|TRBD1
TGTGCCAGCAGCTTCGTGGGACAGTATAATTCACCCCTCCACTTT
CASSFVGQYNSPLHF
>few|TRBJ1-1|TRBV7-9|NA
TGTGCCAGCAGCTTAGCCTCTGAAGCTTTCTTT
CASSLASEAFF
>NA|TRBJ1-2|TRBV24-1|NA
TGTGCCACCAGTGATGCGGATAACTATGGCTACACCTTC
CATSDADNYGYTF